This is a list of T cell receptor beta chains from one sample in a study of shared clonotypes between healthy human individuals. Assay used: immunoSEQ multiplex PCR; TCRdb lists only in-frame clones, some missing. The data contain around 2,000,000 clones, about 95% of them singletons. Material: naive CD8+ T cells sorted from blood. Source of these receptors: a young man in good health. CDR3s include the opening cysteine and the closing phenylalanine or tryptophan. Each record gives: CDR3 DNA, CDR3 protein, D gene, J gene, V gene. D genes are given only for firm matches.

TGCGCCAGCAGCCAAGCAGGGGGGGAGACCCAGTACTTC | CASSQAGGETQYF | . | TRBJ2-5 | TRBV4-1
TGCGCCAGCAGCCCCGCTTGGGGGGGGAACGACAATGAGCAGTTCTTC | CASSPAWGGNDNEQFF | TRBD2 | TRBJ2-1 | TRBV10-1
TGTGCCAGCAGCACTGGACAGCTCACAGATACGCAGTATTTT | CASSTGQLTDTQYF | . | TRBJ2-3 | TRBV5-6
TGTGCCAGCAGCGCCCCGGCTATCTCCTACGAGCAGTACTTC | CASSAPAISYEQYF | . | TRBJ2-7 | TRBV7-9
TGTGCCAGTAGTATACCCGGGTTCGAGCAGTACTTC | CASSIPGFEQYF | . | TRBJ2-7 | TRBV19
TGTGCCAGCAGCTCCCGAGACACCCTAACAACTAATGAAAAACTGTTTTTT | CASSSRDTLTTNEKLFF | . | TRBJ1-4 | TRBV5-6
TGTGCCAGCAGTTCGTTGACAGGGAGCCATGGCTACACCTTC | CASSSLTGSHGYTF | TRBD1 | TRBJ1-2 | TRBV28
TGTGCCATCAGTGCCGTACAGGGTTCTTACGAGCAGTACTTC | CAISAVQGSYEQYF | . | TRBJ2-7 | TRBV10-3
TGTGCCAGCAGCTTGGACAGAAAGACTGAAGCTTTCTTT | CASSLDRKTEAFF | . | TRBJ1-1 | TRBV11-2
TGTGCCAGCAGCGCGGGACTAGCGGGAGGCGAGCAGTACTTC | CASSAGLAGGEQYF | TRBD2 | TRBJ2-7 | TRBV7-2
TGTGCCAGCAGCGTCGGGACCAGTAGCCCCCTCCACTTT | CASSVGTSSPLHF | . | TRBJ1-6 | TRBV9